The present entry profiles one TCR beta chain with its context. Antigen specificity is unknown. The data originate from a study of blood T cells in healthy people across ages. The use of a sample-barcoded 5' primer and a J-beta primer mix characterized a second PCR of roughly 7 to 11 cycles. Each CDR3 protein is one row after TCRdb ran MiXCR on the 5' RACE reads. The data hold roughly 800,000 distinct CDR3 sequences, with 58% observed a single time. Study results and limitations: Unsorted PBMCs blocked a conclusive comparison of naive and antigen-experienced cells. Diversity of TCR beta per million T cells declined in a roughly linear way with age.

Isolating PBMCs gave at least 6.5 million of these cells per sample. This CDR3 has 16 residues. The V gene end was trimmed by 4 bases and the J gene end by 5 bases; junction bases not matched to a gene: 14. In germline, CDR1 is SGDLS, CDR2 YYNGEE. The TCR comes from a young man in good health. The sequenced material came from blood. V usage is TRBV9 and J usage is TRBJ1-2, with TRBD1 identical over 7 bases. CDR3 DNA: TGTGCCAGCAGCCAGACCGGGACAGACCGAATGTATGGCTACACCTTC. Translated, it gives CASSQTGTDRMYGYTF.